The clone carrying this TCR beta chain was counted a single time. These data are taken from a study of stem cell transplantation in POMP-related autoinflammatory disease. Study at large: Hypothesis: faulty thymoproteasomes impair CD8+ T-cell selection, skewing TRB repertoires.

Using immunoSEQ multiplex PCR, the repertoire was profiled, and TCRdb retains in-frame clones only, with some absent. Here the sample spans 68,000 or so clones, approximately 90% being singletons. The CDR3 sequence is 15 residues long. With 1 base removed from V and 5 bases from J, the gap between germline ends came to 14 bases. Germline-derived CDR1 and CDR2 are KGHSH and LQKENI. J is TRBJ2-5 and V is TRBV18, with D maybe TRBD2 (6 bases). The sample was CD4+ T cells from PBMCs, taken after stem cell transplantation. The receptor comes from a human patient with POMP-related autoinflammation and immune dysregulation (PRAID). Some of the T cells might come from the graft donor. In nucleotides, the CDR3 is TGTGCCAGCTCACCACTCCCGGGGGTTGACGAGACCCAGTACTTC. It translates to CASSPLPGVDETQYF.